A single TCR beta chain is shown here with its context. Using immunoSEQ multiplex PCR, the repertoire was profiled, and TCRdb retains in-frame clones only, with some absent. Of about 1.5 million clones listed, 95% to 99% are singletons. The data originate from a study of shared clonotypes between healthy human individuals. The receptor was derived from a man aged 25 to 40 in good health. Sequenced sample: naive CD4+ T cells sorted from blood. Subset meaning: CD45RA+ positively selected.

CDR3 region: CSVAAWGLDTQYF. In DNA form, the CDR3 reads TGCAGCGTTGCAGCGTGGGGCCTAGATACGCAGTATTTT. The V call is TRBV29-1, the J call TRBJ2-3; D is perhaps TRBD1 (5 bases). Trimming took off 4 bases at V and 5 bases at J, with 13 bases between the two ends. The CDR3 extends over 13 amino acids. The germline gives CDR1 SQVTM, CDR2 ANQGSEA.